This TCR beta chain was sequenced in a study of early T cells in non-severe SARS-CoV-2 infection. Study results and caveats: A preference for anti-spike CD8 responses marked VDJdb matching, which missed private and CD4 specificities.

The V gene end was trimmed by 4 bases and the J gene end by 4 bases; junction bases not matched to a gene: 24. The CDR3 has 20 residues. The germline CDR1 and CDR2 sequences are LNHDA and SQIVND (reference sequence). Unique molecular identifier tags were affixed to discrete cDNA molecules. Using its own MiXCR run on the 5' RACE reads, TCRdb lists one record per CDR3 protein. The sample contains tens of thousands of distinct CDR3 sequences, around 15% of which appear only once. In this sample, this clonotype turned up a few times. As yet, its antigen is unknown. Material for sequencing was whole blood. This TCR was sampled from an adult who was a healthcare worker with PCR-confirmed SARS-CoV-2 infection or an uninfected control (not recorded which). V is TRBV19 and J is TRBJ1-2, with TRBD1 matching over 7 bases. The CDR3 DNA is TGTGCCAGTAGTACAACGTCGAGGGGGCACACTACCTCCCGGCTCTATGGCTACACCTTC. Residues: CASSTTSRGHTTSRLYGYTF.